These 8 T cell receptor beta chains were all obtained from the same sample, sequenced in a study of T cell repertoires in aging, cancer and after chemotherapy. Rearranged V-D-J TRB sequences were amplified with a mixed TRB-A/B primer pool. TCRdb re-derived calls from the multiplex PCR reads in MiXCR, one entry per CDR3 protein. Of a few thousand distinct CDR3 sequences in the sample, roughly a quarter were seen once. The template was genomic DNA from peripheral blood, not RNA. The material sequenced was blood. These receptors came from a human donor in good health.

A few counts support this clonotype. The chain joins TRBV5-6 to TRBJ2-7; D might be TRBD1 (5 bases). Germline V CDR1 and CDR2: SGHDT, YYEEEE. The CDR3 contains 15 residues. V lost 4 bases and J 3 bases, leaving 17 bases between the germline ends. The CDR3 here is CASSVDSGIDYEQYF. CDR3 bases: TGTGCCAGCAGCGTCGACTCAGGGATCGACTACGAGCAGTACTTC.

This chain links TRBV19 with TRBJ2-7, with 10 bases matching TRBD2. CDR1 is LNHDA, CDR2 SQIVND, per germline (reference sequence). The CDR3 sequence is 14 residues long. The trim removed 3 bases at V and 6 bases at J, leaving 5 bases unmatched. For the CDR3, the DNA is TGTGCCAGTAGTATCCCTAGCGGGAGTGCCGAGCAGTACTTC. Its translation: CASSIPSGSAEQYF.

This clonotype ranks as medium-sized (0.01 to 0.1%). The CDR3 coding sequence is TGTGCCAGTAGTTTTTTCGGACAGCCCTACGAGCAGTACTTC. This gives the protein CASSFFGQPYEQYF. V gene TRBV19 combines with J gene TRBJ2-7, with D possibly TRBD1 on 6 matching bases. The CDR3 covers 14 residues. Trimming left V 5 bases short and J 2 bases short, with 13 bases between. Germline V gene data show CDR1 as LNHDA and CDR2 as SQIVND (reference sequence). The complete variable domain, with remaining parts taken from reference TRBV19 and TRBJ2-7, reads DGGITQSPKYLFRKEGQNVTLSCEQNLNHDAMYWYRQDPGQGLRLIYYSQIVNDFQKGDIAEGYSVSREKKESFPLTVTSAQKNPTAFYLCASSFFGQPYEQYFGPGTRLTVT.

This chain uses TRBV7-2 with TRBJ2-7, with 9 positions matching TRBD1. The CDR3 spans 14 residues. V gave up 5 bases and J gave up 3 bases; unmatched junction bases: 5. The germline V gene encodes CDR1 SGHTA and CDR2 FQGNSA. Written as DNA, the CDR3 is TGTGCCAGCAGCCTTCTGGGACAGGGCTACGAGCAGTACTTC. Its protein product is CASSLLGQGYEQYF.

This clonotype was seen a handful of times. The chain couples TRBV30 to TRBJ2-3; TRBD1 matches 8 bases. Germline CDR1 GTSNPN, CDR2 SVGIG (reference sequence). V gave up 1 base and J gave up 5 bases; unmatched junction bases: 5. CDR3 size: 14 residues. Here the CDR3 reads CAWSDRGIGDTQYF. In DNA, the CDR3 is TGTGCCTGGAGTGACAGGGGGATAGGAGATACGCAGTATTTT.

The chain joins TRBV12-3 or TRBV12-4 to TRBJ1-1; no definite D call. Trimming removed 3 bases from V and 2 bases from J, with 10 bases in between. This CDR3 contains 14 residues. The CDR3 region is CASSLDLPNTEAFF. The DNA for the CDR3 is TGTGCCAGCAGTTTGGACTTACCAAACACTGAAGCTTTCTTT.

V usage is TRBV29-1 and J usage is TRBJ2-2, with D possibly matching TRBD2 (5 bases). Trimming pared 8 bases from V and 7 bases from J, leaving 11 bases between. Germline CDR1 reads SQVTM; CDR2 reads ANQGSEA. This CDR3 has 11 residues. As DNA, the CDR3 is TGCAGCACCCGAGGGAGCGGGGAGCTGTTTTTT. Its translation: CSTRGSGELFF.

The chain is built from TRBV20-1 and TRBJ1-1; perhaps TRBD1 as D (5 bases). The germline CDR1 and CDR2 sequences are DFQATT and SNEGSKA (reference sequence). V lost 2 bases and J 8 bases, leaving 15 bases between the germline ends. The CDR3 consists of 13 residues. The CDR3 DNA reads as TGCAGTGCTAGACTGGGACGGCGAACAGAAGCTTTCTTT. Translated, it gives CSARLGRRTEAFF.